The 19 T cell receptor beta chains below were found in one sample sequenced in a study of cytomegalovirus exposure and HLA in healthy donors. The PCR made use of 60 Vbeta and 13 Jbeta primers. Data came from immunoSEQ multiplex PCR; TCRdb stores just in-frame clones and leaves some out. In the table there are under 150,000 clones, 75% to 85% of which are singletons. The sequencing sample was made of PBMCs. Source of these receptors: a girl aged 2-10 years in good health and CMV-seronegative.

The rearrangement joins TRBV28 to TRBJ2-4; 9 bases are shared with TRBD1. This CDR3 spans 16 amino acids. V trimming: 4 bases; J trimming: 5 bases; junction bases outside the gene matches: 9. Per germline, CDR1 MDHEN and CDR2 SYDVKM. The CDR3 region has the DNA TGTGCCAGCAGTTCCCCCTCTCGGACAGGGGAAAACATTCAGTACTTC. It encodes CASSSPSRTGENIQYF.

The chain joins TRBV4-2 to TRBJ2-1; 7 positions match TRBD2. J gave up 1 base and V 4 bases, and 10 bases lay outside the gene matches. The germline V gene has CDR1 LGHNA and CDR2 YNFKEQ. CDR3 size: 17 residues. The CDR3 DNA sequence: TGTGCCAGCAGCCCTAGTGGGGGGGAGGCGTCCTACAATGAGCAGTTCTTC. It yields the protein CASSPSGGEASYNEQFF.

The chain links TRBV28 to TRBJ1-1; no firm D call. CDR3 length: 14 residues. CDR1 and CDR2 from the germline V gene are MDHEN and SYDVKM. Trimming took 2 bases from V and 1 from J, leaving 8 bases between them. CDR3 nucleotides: TGTGCCAGCAGTTTAGAACTGAGGAACACTGAAGCTTTCTTT. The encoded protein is CASSLELRNTEAFF.

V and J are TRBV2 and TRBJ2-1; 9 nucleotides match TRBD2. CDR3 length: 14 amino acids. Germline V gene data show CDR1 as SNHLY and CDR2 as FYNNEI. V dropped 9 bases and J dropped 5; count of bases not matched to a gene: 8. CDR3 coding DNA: TGTGCCAGACAGAAGGGACTAGCAAACAATGAGCAGTTCTTC. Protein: CARQKGLANNEQFF.

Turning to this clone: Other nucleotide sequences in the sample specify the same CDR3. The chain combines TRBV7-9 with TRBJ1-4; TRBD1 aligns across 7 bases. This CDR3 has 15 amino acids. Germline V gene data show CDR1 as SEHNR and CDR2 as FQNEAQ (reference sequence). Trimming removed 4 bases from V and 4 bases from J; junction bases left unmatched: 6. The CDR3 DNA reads TGTGCCAGCAGCTGGTCAGGGGGATATAATGAAAAACTGTTTTTT. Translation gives CASSWSGGYNEKLFF.

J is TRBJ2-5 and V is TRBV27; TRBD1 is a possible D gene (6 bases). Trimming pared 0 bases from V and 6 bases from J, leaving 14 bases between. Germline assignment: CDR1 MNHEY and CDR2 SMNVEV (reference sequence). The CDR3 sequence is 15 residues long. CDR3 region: CASSLSSTGLKTQYF. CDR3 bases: TGTGCCAGCAGTTTATCATCCACAGGGCTGAAGACCCAGTACTTC.

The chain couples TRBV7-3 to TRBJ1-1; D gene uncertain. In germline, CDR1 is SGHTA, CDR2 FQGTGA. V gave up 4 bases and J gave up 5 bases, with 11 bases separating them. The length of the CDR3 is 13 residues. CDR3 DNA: TGTGCCAGCAGCTATCTCGGGGTAACTGAAGCTTTCTTT. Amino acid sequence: CASSYLGVTEAFF.

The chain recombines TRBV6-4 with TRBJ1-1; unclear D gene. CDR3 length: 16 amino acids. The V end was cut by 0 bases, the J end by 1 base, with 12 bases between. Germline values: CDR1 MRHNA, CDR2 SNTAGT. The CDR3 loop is CASSDSGDPRNTEAFF. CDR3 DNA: TGTGCCAGCAGTGACTCGGGAGATCCGCGGAACACTGAAGCTTTCTTT.

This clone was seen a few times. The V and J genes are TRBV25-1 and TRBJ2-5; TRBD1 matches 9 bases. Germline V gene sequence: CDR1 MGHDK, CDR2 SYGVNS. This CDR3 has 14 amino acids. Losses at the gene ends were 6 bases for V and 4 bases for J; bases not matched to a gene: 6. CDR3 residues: CASSDRGGSETQYF. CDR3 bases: TGTGCCAGCAGCGACAGGGGGGGTTCAGAGACCCAGTACTTC.

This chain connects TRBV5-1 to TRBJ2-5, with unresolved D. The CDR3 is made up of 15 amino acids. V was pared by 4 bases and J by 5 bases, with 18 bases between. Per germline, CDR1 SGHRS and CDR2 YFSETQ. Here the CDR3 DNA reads TGCGCCAGCAGCCCTTCGTGGGTTCAAGCGGAGACCCAGTACTTC. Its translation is CASSPSWVQAETQYF.

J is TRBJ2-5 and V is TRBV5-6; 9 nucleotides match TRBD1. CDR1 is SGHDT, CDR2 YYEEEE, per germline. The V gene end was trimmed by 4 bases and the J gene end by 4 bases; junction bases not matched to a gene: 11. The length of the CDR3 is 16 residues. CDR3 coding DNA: TGTGCCAGCAGCCATAAACCGGGACAGGGTGGAGAGACCCAGTACTTC. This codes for CASSHKPGQGGETQYF.

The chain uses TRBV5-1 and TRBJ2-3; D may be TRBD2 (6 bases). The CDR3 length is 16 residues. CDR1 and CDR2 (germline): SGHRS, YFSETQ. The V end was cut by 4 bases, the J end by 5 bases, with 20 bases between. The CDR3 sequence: CASSPGDSRVGDTQYF. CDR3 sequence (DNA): TGCGCCAGCAGCCCGGGGGACTCCAGAGTTGGAGATACGCAGTATTTT.

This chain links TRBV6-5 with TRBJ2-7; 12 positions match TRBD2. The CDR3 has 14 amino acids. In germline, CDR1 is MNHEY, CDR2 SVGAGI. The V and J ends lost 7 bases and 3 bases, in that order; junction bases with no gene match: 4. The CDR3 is CASTKTSGSYEQYF. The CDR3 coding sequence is TGTGCCAGCACCAAGACTAGCGGGAGCTACGAGCAGTACTTC.

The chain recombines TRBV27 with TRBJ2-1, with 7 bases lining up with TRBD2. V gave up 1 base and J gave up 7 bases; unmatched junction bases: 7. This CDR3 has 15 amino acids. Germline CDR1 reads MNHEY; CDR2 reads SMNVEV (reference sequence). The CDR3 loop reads CASSLWSGGSNEQFF. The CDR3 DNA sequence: TGTGCCAGCAGTTTATGGTCGGGAGGCTCGAATGAGCAGTTCTTC.

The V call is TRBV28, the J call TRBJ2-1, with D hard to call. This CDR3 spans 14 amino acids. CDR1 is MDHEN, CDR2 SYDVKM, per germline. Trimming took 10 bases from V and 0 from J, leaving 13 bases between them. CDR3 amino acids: CATVAQSSYNEQFF. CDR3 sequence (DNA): TGTGCCACTGTAGCCCAGAGCTCCTACAATGAGCAGTTCTTC.

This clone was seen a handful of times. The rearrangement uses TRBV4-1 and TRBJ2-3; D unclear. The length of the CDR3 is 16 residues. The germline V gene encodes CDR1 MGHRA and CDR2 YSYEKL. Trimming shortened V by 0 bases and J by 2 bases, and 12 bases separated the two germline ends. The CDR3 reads CASSQDVQVTTDTQYF. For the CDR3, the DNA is TGCGCCAGCAGCCAAGATGTCCAGGTAACCACAGATACGCAGTATTTT.

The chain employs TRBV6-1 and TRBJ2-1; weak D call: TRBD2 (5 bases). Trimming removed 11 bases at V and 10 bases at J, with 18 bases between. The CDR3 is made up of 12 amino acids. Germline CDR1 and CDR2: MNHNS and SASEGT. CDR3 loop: CAHSPREGEQFF. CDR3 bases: TGTGCCCACTCTCCGAGGGAAGGAGAGCAGTTCTTC.

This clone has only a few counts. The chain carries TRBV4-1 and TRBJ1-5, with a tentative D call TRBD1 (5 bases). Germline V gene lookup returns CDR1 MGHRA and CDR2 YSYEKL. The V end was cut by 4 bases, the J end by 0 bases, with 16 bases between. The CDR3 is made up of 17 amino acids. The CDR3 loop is CASSPLLEGHSNQPQHF. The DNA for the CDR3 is TGCGCCAGCAGCCCCCTCCTGGAGGGGCATAGCAATCAGCCCCAGCATTTT.

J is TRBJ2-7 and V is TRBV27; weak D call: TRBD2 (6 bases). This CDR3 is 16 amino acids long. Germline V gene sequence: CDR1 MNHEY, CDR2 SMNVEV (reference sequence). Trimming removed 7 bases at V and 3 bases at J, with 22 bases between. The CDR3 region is CASNTARPLGGYEQYF. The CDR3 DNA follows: TGTGCCAGCAACACCGCTCGCCCGCTGGGGGGCTACGAGCAGTACTTC.